Listed below are T cell receptor beta chains from one sample, sequenced in a study of a mutant IDH1 vaccine in newly diagnosed glioma. Method: immunoSEQ multiplex PCR; TCRdb's copy keeps in-frame clones and lacks some. In the table there are 50,000 to 55,000 clones, over 75% of which are singletons. For these TCRs, the target antigens are not known. The material was PBMCs, obtained from a glioma patient whose treatment included an IDH1 peptide vaccine. All receptors derive from a man aged 50-60 years with glioma. CDR3s include the opening cysteine and the closing phenylalanine or tryptophan. Fields, in order: clone size, D gene, V gene, J gene, CDR3 DNA, CDR3 protein. D genes are given only for firm matches. Expanded clones are given a class, and other clones once, few, many or no size at all.

once	-	TRBV2	TRBJ1-5	TGTGCCAGCAGTGCCACGGGGGACAATCAGCCCCAGCATTTT	CASSATGDNQPQHF
-	-	TRBV9	TRBJ2-3	TGTGCCAGCAGCGTAGTGGCCCAGGGAACGCAGTATTTT	CASSVVAQGTQYF
-	TRBD1	TRBV19	TRBJ2-7	TGTGCCAGTAGTATCGTCGGGACAGGCCGCTACGAGCAGTACTTC	CASSIVGTGRYEQYF
few	TRBD1	TRBV30	TRBJ1-4	TGTGCCTGGAGCCGGACAGGGGGCATTGGTGAAAAACTGTTTTTT	CAWSRTGGIGEKLFF
-	-	TRBV14	TRBJ2-1	TGTGCCAGCAGCCAAGGGGTCTACCCATTGCAGTTCTTC	CASSQGVYPLQFF
-	-	TRBV2	TRBJ1-5	TGTGCCGCGGGCATCTATAGCAATCAGCCCCAGCATTTT	CAAGIYSNQPQHF
-	-	TRBV10-3	TRBJ2-2	TGTGCCATCAGTGACGTGCAGCCAAACACCGGGGAGCTGTTTTTT	CAISDVQPNTGELFF
-	-	TRBV29-1	TRBJ1-1	TGCAGCGTTTCAGGGGAGGAGAACACTGAAGCTTTCTTT	CSVSGEENTEAFF
-	-	TRBV27	TRBJ1-1	TGTGCCAGCACCAACAGGAACACTGAAGCTTTCTTT	CASTNRNTEAFF
-	-	TRBV10-3	TRBJ2-3	TGTGCCATCAGGGACTACACAGATACGCAGTATTTT	CAIRDYTDTQYF